This is a list of T cell receptor beta chains from one sample in a study of identical twins. TCRdb ran MiXCR on the 5' RACE reads and lists one entry per CDR3 protein. The sample records 200,000 to 250,000 distinct CDR3 sequences, roughly 7.1% being singletons. Another study also made use of these data, one on T cells expressing NK-cell markers.

Specimen: CD8+ T cells sorted from blood. Receptors were obtained from a woman between 18 and 29 years old in good health. Each CDR3 is given with its conserved first and last residue. Each record gives: J gene, D gene, clone size, V gene, CDR3 protein, CDR3 DNA. D genes are given only for firm matches. Size is stated for part of the rows, as once, few or many counts, or as a class when the clone is expanded.

j_gene: TRBJ1-1; d_gene: .; abundance: many; v_gene: TRBV20-1; CDR3aa: CSASGFQGWTEAFF; CDR3nt: TGCAGTGCTTCAGGGTTCCAAGGATGGACTGAAGCTTTCTTT
j_gene: TRBJ2-4; d_gene: .; abundance: many; v_gene: TRBV7-9; CDR3aa: CASRPDGNIQYF; CDR3nt: TGTGCCAGCAGACCAGACGGAAACATTCAGTACTTC
j_gene: TRBJ2-1; d_gene: .; abundance: few; v_gene: TRBV12-3/TRBV12-4; CDR3aa: CASLEGGPYNEQFF; CDR3nt: TGTGCCAGCCTCGAGGGGGGGCCCTACAATGAGCAGTTCTTC
j_gene: TRBJ1-4; d_gene: TRBD1; abundance: .; v_gene: TRBV7-9; CDR3aa: CASSLTGDPNEKLFF; CDR3nt: TGTGCCAGCAGCTTAACAGGGGATCCGAATGAAAAACTGTTTTTT
j_gene: TRBJ2-1; d_gene: .; abundance: many; v_gene: TRBV6-2/TRBV6-3; CDR3aa: CASSYSVNEQFF; CDR3nt: TGTGCCAGCAGTTACTCGGTTAATGAGCAGTTCTTC
j_gene: TRBJ2-6; d_gene: TRBD2; abundance: .; v_gene: TRBV3-1; CDR3aa: CASSTGTSSSGANVLTF; CDR3nt: TGTGCCAGCTCCACCGGGACTAGCAGCTCTGGGGCCAACGTCCTGACTTTC
j_gene: TRBJ2-7; d_gene: TRBD1; abundance: .; v_gene: TRBV5-1; CDR3aa: CASTWDSSYEQYF; CDR3nt: TGCGCCAGCACCTGGGACAGCTCCTACGAGCAGTACTTC
j_gene: TRBJ2-5; d_gene: .; abundance: .; v_gene: TRBV12-5; CDR3aa: CASGLERLRTQYF; CDR3nt: TGTGCTAGTGGTTTGGAGAGACTAAGGACCCAGTACTTC
j_gene: TRBJ2-7; d_gene: .; abundance: many; v_gene: TRBV6-1; CDR3aa: CASSERGDSSYEQYF; CDR3nt: TGTGCCAGCAGTGAGAGGGGCGACAGCTCCTACGAGCAGTACTTC
j_gene: TRBJ2-1; d_gene: TRBD2; abundance: .; v_gene: TRBV11-2; CDR3aa: CASSRLAGRYNEQFF; CDR3nt: TGTGCCAGCAGCCGGCTAGCGGGACGATACAATGAGCAGTTCTTC
j_gene: TRBJ2-3; d_gene: TRBD1; abundance: few; v_gene: TRBV6-6; CDR3aa: CASRDRGQDTQYF; CDR3nt: TGTGCCAGCAGAGACAGGGGGCAAGATACGCAGTATTTT
j_gene: TRBJ2-5; d_gene: TRBD1; abundance: many; v_gene: TRBV20-1; CDR3aa: CSAEDRDPSSQETQYF; CDR3nt: TGCAGTGCTGAGGACAGGGACCCATCCAGCCAAGAGACCCAGTACTTC
j_gene: TRBJ2-7; d_gene: TRBD1; abundance: few; v_gene: TRBV11-2; CDR3aa: CASSNRDRGGHEQYF; CDR3nt: TGTGCCAGCAGCAACCGGGACAGGGGAGGCCACGAGCAGTACTTC
j_gene: TRBJ1-5; d_gene: .; abundance: many; v_gene: TRBV10-3; CDR3aa: CAISERGWTADNQPQHF; CDR3nt: TGTGCCATCAGTGAGCGAGGCTGGACGGCCGACAATCAGCCCCAGCATTTT
j_gene: TRBJ2-7; d_gene: TRBD2; abundance: .; v_gene: TRBV4-1; CDR3aa: CASSRGSGSAYEQYF; CDR3nt: TGCGCCAGCAGCCGCGGTAGCGGGAGCGCCTACGAGCAGTACTTC
j_gene: TRBJ1-2; d_gene: .; abundance: many; v_gene: TRBV15; CDR3aa: CATSREAYYGYTF; CDR3nt: TGTGCCACCAGCAGAGAGGCCTACTATGGCTACACCTTC
j_gene: TRBJ2-1; d_gene: .; abundance: .; v_gene: TRBV6-1; CDR3aa: CASSKLSGSSYNEQFF; CDR3nt: TGTGCCAGCAGTAAGCTATCAGGGAGCTCCTACAATGAGCAGTTCTTC
j_gene: TRBJ2-6; d_gene: TRBD1; abundance: many; v_gene: TRBV7-9; CDR3aa: CASSLLGGTAPYVLTF; CDR3nt: TGTGCCAGCAGCTTACTAGGTGGGACAGCCCCCTACGTCCTGACTTTC
j_gene: TRBJ1-4; d_gene: .; abundance: few; v_gene: TRBV7-8; CDR3aa: CASTSQGKLFF; CDR3nt: TGTGCCAGCACTAGTCAGGGAAAACTGTTTTTT
j_gene: TRBJ1-2; d_gene: .; abundance: .; v_gene: TRBV7-9; CDR3aa: CASSLGAAYGYTF; CDR3nt: TGTGCCAGCAGCTTAGGGGCGGCCTATGGCTACACCTTC
j_gene: TRBJ1-2; d_gene: .; abundance: few; v_gene: TRBV27; CDR3aa: CASSFQGLANYGYTF; CDR3nt: TGTGCCAGCAGTTTTCAGGGTTTGGCAAACTATGGCTACACCTTC
j_gene: TRBJ1-1; d_gene: .; abundance: few; v_gene: TRBV27; CDR3aa: CASSSTSGSEAFF; CDR3nt: TGTGCCAGCAGTTCCACCAGTGGTTCTGAAGCTTTCTTT
j_gene: TRBJ2-1; d_gene: .; abundance: many; v_gene: TRBV6-1; CDR3aa: CASSPSRRGAYNEQFF; CDR3nt: TGTGCCAGCAGTCCAAGTAGGAGAGGGGCGTACAATGAGCAGTTCTTC
j_gene: TRBJ2-3; d_gene: TRBD2; abundance: many; v_gene: TRBV7-2; CDR3aa: CASSLGLAVTDTQYF; CDR3nt: TGTGCCAGCAGCTTGGGACTAGCGGTCACAGATACGCAGTATTTT
j_gene: TRBJ2-3; d_gene: .; abundance: many; v_gene: TRBV6-1; CDR3aa: CASSQQGATDTQYF; CDR3nt: TGTGCCAGCAGTCAACAGGGTGCGACAGATACGCAGTATTTT
j_gene: TRBJ2-7; d_gene: .; abundance: .; v_gene: TRBV5-5; CDR3aa: CASSFEVAGFYEQYF; CDR3nt: TGTGCCAGCAGCTTCGAGGTAGCAGGCTTTTACGAGCAGTACTTC
j_gene: TRBJ2-7; d_gene: TRBD2; abundance: few; v_gene: TRBV29-1; CDR3aa: CSVRGGYEQYF; CDR3nt: TGCAGCGTGCGGGGGGGCTACGAGCAGTACTTC
j_gene: TRBJ2-7; d_gene: .; abundance: few; v_gene: TRBV6-2/TRBV6-3; CDR3aa: CASSSSLNGGEYF; CDR3nt: TGTGCCAGCTCCTCTTCTCTTAACGGGGGTGAATACTTC
j_gene: TRBJ1-1; d_gene: .; abundance: .; v_gene: TRBV6-5; CDR3aa: CASSYSRGPDKAFF; CDR3nt: TGTGCCAGCAGTTACTCCCGGGGCCCGGACAAGGCTTTCTTT
j_gene: TRBJ1-2; d_gene: .; abundance: many; v_gene: TRBV7-9; CDR3aa: CASSPRDGYTF; CDR3nt: TGTGCCAGCAGCCCAAGGGACGGCTACACCTTC
j_gene: TRBJ2-5; d_gene: TRBD2; abundance: few; v_gene: TRBV7-9; CDR3aa: CASPPTSSAIQETQYF; CDR3nt: TGTGCCAGCCCTCCGACTAGCTCCGCGATCCAAGAGACCCAGTACTTC
j_gene: TRBJ2-2; d_gene: .; abundance: .; v_gene: TRBV7-9; CDR3aa: CASSTIPGTGELFF; CDR3nt: TGTGCCAGCAGTACAATTCCTGGAACCGGGGAGCTGTTTTTT
j_gene: TRBJ2-1; d_gene: .; abundance: many; v_gene: TRBV5-1; CDR3aa: CASSLSQGKENEQFF; CDR3nt: TGCGCCAGCAGCTTGAGTCAGGGAAAAGAGAATGAGCAGTTCTTC
j_gene: TRBJ2-3; d_gene: TRBD1; abundance: .; v_gene: TRBV24-1; CDR3aa: CATSDVGQHSDTQYF; CDR3nt: TGTGCCACCAGTGACGTGGGACAGCATTCAGATACGCAGTATTTT
j_gene: TRBJ2-7; d_gene: .; abundance: .; v_gene: TRBV2; CDR3aa: CASSEARWPTYEQYF; CDR3nt: TGTGCCAGCAGTGAAGCTAGGTGGCCTACCTACGAGCAGTACTTC
j_gene: TRBJ2-1; d_gene: .; abundance: .; v_gene: TRBV7-9; CDR3aa: CASSLVPGVNEQFF; CDR3nt: TGTGCCAGCAGCTTAGTACCGGGAGTCAATGAGCAGTTCTTC
j_gene: TRBJ2-1; d_gene: TRBD1; abundance: few; v_gene: TRBV6-5; CDR3aa: CASSYGTGGEQFF; CDR3nt: TGTGCCAGCAGTTACGGGACAGGGGGCGAGCAGTTCTTC
j_gene: TRBJ2-7; d_gene: TRBD1; abundance: many; v_gene: TRBV11-2; CDR3aa: CASSSPDRAREQYF; CDR3nt: TGTGCCAGCAGCTCTCCCGACAGGGCCAGGGAGCAGTACTTC
j_gene: TRBJ2-1; d_gene: .; abundance: .; v_gene: TRBV4-2; CDR3aa: CASSRREQGYNEQFF; CDR3nt: TGTGCCAGCAGCCGGAGGGAACAGGGGTACAATGAGCAGTTCTTC